Included here is one TCR beta chain sequence, with context. The data originate from a study of blood T cell repertoires in COVID-19. Study in general: Sources were T cells, B-cell-depleted T cells, or PBMCs; the material itself was cDNA or gDNA.

The CDR3 totals 15 residues. The V end was cut by 3 bases, the J end by 6 bases, with 18 bases between. Germline CDR1 PRHDT, CDR2 FYEKMQ (reference sequence). This table comes from immunoSEQ multiplex PCR, and its TCRdb copy is limited to in-frame clones, with some not included. The repertoire includes over 90,000 clones, 87% of them detected once, and under 8% sits in the top ten. Specimen: peripheral blood. The V call is TRBV13, the J call TRBJ2-7; possible D gene TRBD1, 5 bases. The clonotype was recovered from a human donor in a cohort sampled during active COVID-19. CDR3 loop: CASSFQGLGALEQYF. CDR3 DNA: TGTGCCAGCAGCTTCCAGGGTTTAGGGGCACTCGAGCAGTACTTC.